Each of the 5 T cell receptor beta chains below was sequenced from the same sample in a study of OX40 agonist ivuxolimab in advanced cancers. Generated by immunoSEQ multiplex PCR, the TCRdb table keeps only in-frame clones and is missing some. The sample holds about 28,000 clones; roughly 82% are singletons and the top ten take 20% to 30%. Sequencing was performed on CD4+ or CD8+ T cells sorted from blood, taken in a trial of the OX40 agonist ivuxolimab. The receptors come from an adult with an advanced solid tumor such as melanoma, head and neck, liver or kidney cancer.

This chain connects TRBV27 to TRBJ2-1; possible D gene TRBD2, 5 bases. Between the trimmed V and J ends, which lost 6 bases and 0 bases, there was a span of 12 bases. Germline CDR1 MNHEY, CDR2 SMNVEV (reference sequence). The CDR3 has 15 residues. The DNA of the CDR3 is TGTGCCAGCAGGTTAAGCGGAGACTCCTACAATGAGCAGTTCTTC. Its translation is CASRLSGDSYNEQFF.

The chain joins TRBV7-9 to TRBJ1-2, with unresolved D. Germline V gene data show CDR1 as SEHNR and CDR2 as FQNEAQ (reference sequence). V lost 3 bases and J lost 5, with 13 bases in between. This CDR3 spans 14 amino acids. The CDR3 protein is CASSLSTGGYGYTF. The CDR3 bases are TGTGCCAGCAGCTTGTCTACCGGCGGGTATGGCTACACCTTC.

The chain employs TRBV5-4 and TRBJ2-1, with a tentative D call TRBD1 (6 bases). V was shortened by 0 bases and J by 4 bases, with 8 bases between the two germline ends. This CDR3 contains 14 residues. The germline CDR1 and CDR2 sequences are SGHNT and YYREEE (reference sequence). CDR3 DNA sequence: TGTGCCAGCAGCTTGGAGGACAGATACAATGAGCAGTTCTTC. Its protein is CASSLEDRYNEQFF. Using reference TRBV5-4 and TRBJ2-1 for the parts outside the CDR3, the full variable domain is ETGVTQSPTHLIKTRGQQVTLRCSSQSGHNTVSWYQQALGQGPQFIFQYYREEENGRGNFPPRFSGLQFPNYSSELNVNALELDDSALYLCASSLEDRYNEQFFGPGTRLTVL.

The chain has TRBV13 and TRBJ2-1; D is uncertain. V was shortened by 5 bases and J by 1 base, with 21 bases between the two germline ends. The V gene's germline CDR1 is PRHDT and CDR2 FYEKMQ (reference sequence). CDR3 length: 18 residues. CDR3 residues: CASSPAADPFGSYNEQFF. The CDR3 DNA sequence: TGTGCCAGCAGCCCTGCAGCCGACCCGTTCGGGTCCTACAATGAGCAGTTCTTC. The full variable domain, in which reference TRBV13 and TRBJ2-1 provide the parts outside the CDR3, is AAGVIQSPRHLIKEKRETATLKCYPIPRHDTVYWYQQGPGQDPQFLISFYEKMQSDKGSIPDRFSAQQFSDYHSELNMSSLELGDSALYFCASSPAADPFGSYNEQFFGPGTRLTVL.

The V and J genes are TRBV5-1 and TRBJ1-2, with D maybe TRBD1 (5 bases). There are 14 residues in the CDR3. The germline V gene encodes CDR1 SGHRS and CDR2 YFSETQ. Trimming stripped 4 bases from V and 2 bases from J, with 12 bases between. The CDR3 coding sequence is TGCGCCAGCAGCCCGGGGGGGAGCAACTATGGCTACACCTTC. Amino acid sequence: CASSPGGSNYGYTF.